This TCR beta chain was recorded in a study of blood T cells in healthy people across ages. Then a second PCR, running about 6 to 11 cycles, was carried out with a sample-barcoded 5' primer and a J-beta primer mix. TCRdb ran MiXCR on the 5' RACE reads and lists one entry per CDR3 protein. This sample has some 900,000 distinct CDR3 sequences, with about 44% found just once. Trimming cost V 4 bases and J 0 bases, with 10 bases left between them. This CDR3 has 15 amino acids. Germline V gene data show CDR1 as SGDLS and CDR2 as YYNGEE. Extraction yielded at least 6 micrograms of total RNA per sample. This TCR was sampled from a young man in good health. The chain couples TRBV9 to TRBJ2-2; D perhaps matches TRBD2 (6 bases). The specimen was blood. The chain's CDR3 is CASSPGTSNTGELFF. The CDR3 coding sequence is TGTGCCAGCAGCCCCGGGACTTCGAACACCGGGGAGCTGTTTTTT.